Listed here are 23 T cell receptor beta chains from one sample, sequenced in a study of T cells in Graves' hyperthyroidism and ophthalmopathy. The investigators amplified TCR beta CDR3 regions from RNA transcripts. Primed by the HTBI set, a first-round RT-PCR was run on the TCR CDR3. TCRdb processed the multiplex PCR reads anew with MiXCR; each CDR3 protein has one entry. The table records more than 550,000 distinct CDR3 sequences, 15% to 20% of them present only once. The source material was blood. These TCRs come from a man aged 50-60 years with Graves' hyperthyroidism.

CDR3 DNA: TGTGCCAGTAGGCTACCGGGCCCCACAGATACGCAGTATTTT. It is translated as CASRLPGPTDTQYF. The chain uses TRBV19 and TRBJ2-3; D gene ambiguous. V was shortened by 6 bases and J by 2 bases, with 12 bases between the two germline ends. This CDR3 region has 14 residues. The V gene's germline CDR1 is LNHDA and CDR2 SQIVND (reference sequence). The complete variable domain, with remaining parts taken from reference TRBV19 and TRBJ2-3, reads DGGITQSPKYLFRKEGQNVTLSCEQNLNHDAMYWYRQDPGQGLRLIYYSQIVNDFQKGDIAEGYSVSREKKESFPLTVTSAQKNPTAFYLCASRLPGPTDTQYFGPGTRLTVL.

In this sample, this clonotype turned up many times. V and J are TRBV18 and TRBJ2-5; tentative D call: TRBD1 (6 bases). Germline V gene lookup returns CDR1 KGHSH and CDR2 LQKENI. V lost 3 bases and J lost 1, with 9 bases in between. This CDR3 region has 14 residues. The CDR3: CASSPTTGQETQYF. Here the CDR3 DNA reads TGTGCCAGCTCACCTACGACAGGCCAAGAGACCCAGTACTTC.

This clonotype has ten or more counts. The chain has TRBV2 and TRBJ2-7; 11 nucleotides line up with TRBD2. The CDR3 has 15 amino acids. Germline V gene data show CDR1 as SNHLY and CDR2 as FYNNEI. After removal of 4 bases from V and 3 bases from J, the junction contained 5 bases not matched to a gene. The CDR3 nucleotides are TGTGCCAGCAGTGCAACTAGCGGGAGTAACTACGAGCAGTACTTC. Protein sequence: CASSATSGSNYEQYF.

The chain employs TRBV27 and TRBJ1-4; tentative D call: TRBD1 (5 bases). The V gene's germline CDR1 is MNHEY and CDR2 SMNVEV (reference sequence). Trimming pared 0 bases from V and 9 bases from J, leaving 14 bases between. The CDR3 is made up of 15 amino acids. CDR3 amino acids: CASSLSSWAGKKLFF. In DNA, the CDR3 is TGTGCCAGCAGTTTATCAAGTTGGGCAGGGAAAAAACTGTTTTTT.

This chain links TRBV27 with TRBJ2-7, with 8 bases matching TRBD2. The CDR3 covers 15 residues. V shed 7 bases, J shed 2 bases, and the junction held 10 bases outside the gene matches. Germline CDR1 MNHEY, CDR2 SMNVEV (reference sequence). In DNA form, the CDR3 reads TGTGCCAGCACCCCGTCCCGGGAGGGCCCCTACGAGCAGTACTTC. This sequence encodes CASTPSREGPYEQYF.

This chain joins TRBV3-1 and TRBJ2-2; D is unclear. The CDR3 has 14 amino acids. Germline CDR1 reads LGHDT; CDR2 reads YNNKEL (reference sequence). The V and J ends lost 4 bases and 5 bases respectively, with 11 bases between them. The CDR3 loop is CASSPRTMTGELFF. The CDR3 bases are TGTGCCAGCAGCCCCAGGACGATGACCGGGGAGCTGTTTTTT.

This clonotype appeared many times. The chain joins TRBV5-1 to TRBJ2-2, with D maybe TRBD1 (5 bases). V was clipped by 10 bases and J by 1 base, with 8 bases between them. Germline V CDR1 and CDR2: SGHRS, YFSETQ. This CDR3 spans 12 amino acids. CDR3 sequence reads: CAATGNTGELFF. In DNA, the CDR3 is TGCGCCGCCACAGGGAACACCGGGGAGCTGTTTTTT.

This clonotype was recorded once. V and J are TRBV6-1 and TRBJ1-1, with D possibly TRBD1 on 5 matching bases. Trimming took 3 bases from V and 5 from J, leaving 10 bases between them. Per germline, CDR1 MNHNS and CDR2 SASEGT. The CDR3 loop spans 13 amino acids. CDR3 in DNA: TGTGCCAGCAGTGATGAGGGGATAACTGAAGCTTTCTTT. This codes for CASSDEGITEAFF.

There are many counts of this clonotype. V gene TRBV28 combines with J gene TRBJ2-5, with D uncertain. This CDR3 spans 11 amino acids. The germline gives CDR1 MDHEN, CDR2 SYDVKM. Trimming took 5 bases from V and 4 from J, leaving 5 bases between them. The CDR3 sequence: CASSVRETQYF. The CDR3 nucleotides are TGTGCCAGCAGTGTCAGAGAGACCCAGTACTTC.

This rearrangement joins TRBV5-1 to TRBJ2-1; D perhaps matches TRBD2 (6 bases). The ends were cut back, 0 bases at V and 4 bases at J, with 14 bases in the middle. The length of the CDR3 is 16 residues. Germline values: CDR1 SGHRS, CDR2 YFSETQ. In DNA form, the CDR3 reads TGCGCCAGCAGCTTGGTCGGGGGAGTCTCTTACAATGAGCAGTTCTTC. Residues: CASSLVGGVSYNEQFF.

This clonotype was seen a handful of times. The chain carries TRBV11-2 and TRBJ1-5; 7 nucleotides match TRBD1. V gave up 0 bases and J gave up 3 bases; unmatched junction bases: 8. The CDR3 spans 17 residues. Germline CDR1 SGHAT, CDR2 FQNNGV. This chain's CDR3 is CASSLESVRGVNQPQHF. CDR3 in DNA: TGTGCCAGCAGCTTAGAGTCTGTCAGGGGGGTCAATCAGCCCCAGCATTTT.

This clonotype has a count of ten or more. The chain employs TRBV20-1 and TRBJ2-7, with 8 bases matching TRBD1. Germline CDR1 and CDR2: DFQATT and SNEGSKA (reference sequence). Trimming cost V 0 bases and J 3 bases; bases outside gene matches: 7. The length of the CDR3 is 15 residues. The CDR3 reads CSARDRRTGGYEQYF. The CDR3 DNA reads as TGCAGTGCTAGAGATAGGCGAACAGGGGGCTACGAGCAGTACTTC.

Only a few counts were recorded for this clonotype. The chain uses TRBV29-1 and TRBJ1-1; D is possibly TRBD1 (6 bases). CDR3 length: 13 amino acids. The germline gives CDR1 SQVTM, CDR2 ANQGSEA. Trimming took off 7 bases at V and 0 bases at J, with 12 bases between the two ends. For the CDR3, the DNA is TGCAGCGGGGACAATGTTATGAACACTGAAGCTTTCTTT. Translation gives CSGDNVMNTEAFF.

This clonotype showed up just a few times. The genes are TRBV13 and TRBJ2-2; 10 bases match TRBD2. The junction had 6 bases not matched to a gene; V was cut back by 1 base and J by 7 bases. Per the germline V gene, CDR1 is PRHDT and CDR2 is FYEKMQ (reference sequence). This CDR3 region has 16 residues. CDR3 region: CASSLVLAGVGGELFF. Written as DNA, the CDR3 is TGTGCCAGCAGCTTAGTCCTAGCGGGAGTCGGCGGGGAGCTGTTTTTT. Supplemented by reference TRBV13 and TRBJ2-2, the full variable domain reads AAGVIQSPRHLIKEKRETATLKCYPIPRHDTVYWYQQGPGQDPQFLISFYEKMQSDKGSIPDRFSAQQFSDYHSELNMSSLELGDSALYFCASSLVLAGVGGELFFGEGSRLTVL.

The chain employs TRBV4-1 and TRBJ1-5, with TRBD1 as a possible D gene (5 bases). V was clipped by 0 bases and J by 2 bases, with 11 bases between them. CDR3 length: 16 residues. Germline CDR1 reads MGHRA; CDR2 reads YSYEKL. CDR3 region: CASSQDFMGRNQPQHF. The CDR3, as DNA: TGCGCCAGCAGCCAAGATTTTATGGGGCGCAATCAGCCCCAGCATTTT.

A few counts support this clonotype. The rearrangement links TRBV3-1 to TRBJ2-2; D unresolved. Per germline, CDR1 LGHDT and CDR2 YNNKEL (reference sequence). The CDR3 sequence is 15 residues long. V lost 1 base to trimming and J lost 3 bases, with 9 bases between them. The CDR3 reads CASSQVQDHTGELFF. For the CDR3, the DNA is TGTGCCAGCAGCCAAGTTCAGGACCACACCGGGGAGCTGTTTTTT.

In this sample, this clonotype turned up many times. The chain is built from TRBV28 and TRBJ2-1; 12 bases align to TRBD2. The CDR3 sequence is 17 residues long. With V trimmed by 4 bases and J by 3 bases, 7 bases remained unmatched. Germline lookup yields CDR1 MDHEN and CDR2 SYDVKM. The CDR3 region is CASSSRTSGAYYNEQFF. CDR3 DNA sequence: TGTGCCAGCAGTTCCAGGACTAGCGGGGCCTACTACAATGAGCAGTTCTTC.

There are a few counts of this clonotype. This chain links TRBV12-3 or TRBV12-4 with TRBJ2-5, with a weak D call TRBD2 (5 bases). The length of the CDR3 is 15 residues. V lost 5 bases, J lost 4 bases, and 17 bases lay in between. In nucleotides, the CDR3 is TGTGCCAGCAGTACTGATTCTGCGGGTCTAGAGACCCAGTACTTC. Translating gives CASSTDSAGLETQYF.

This clonotype was seen more than once but under ten times. The chain recombines TRBV29-1 with TRBJ2-3; 7 nucleotides match TRBD2. Germline trimming cut 7 bases from V and 4 bases from J; bases unmatched to any gene: 14. CDR1 and CDR2 (germline): SQVTM, ANQGSEA. The CDR3 runs 15 residues. The CDR3 DNA reads as TGCAGCGGCCACCTTGCGGGCGGGAGCCCAGATACGCAGTATTTT. Its translation: CSGHLAGGSPDTQYF.

The chain links TRBV5-1 to TRBJ2-3; TRBD2 aligns across 13 bases. Germline CDR1 SGHRS, CDR2 YFSETQ. Trimming cost V 5 bases and J 1 base; bases outside gene matches: 10. This CDR3 has 18 amino acids. The CDR3 DNA follows: TGCGCCAGCAGTTACACTAGCGGGAGGGCCCGTGGCACAGATACGCAGTATTTT. Amino acid sequence: CASSYTSGRARGTDTQYF. The full variable domain, rest sourced from reference TRBV5-1 and TRBJ2-3, is KAGVTQTPRYLIKTRGQQVTLSCSPISGHRSVSWYQQTPGQGLQFLFEYFSETQRNKGNFPGRFSGRQFSNSRSEMNVSTLELGDSALYLCASSYTSGRARGTDTQYFGPGTRLTVL.

This clonotype was recorded at least ten times. The chain carries TRBV27 and TRBJ2-5, with 12 bases identical to TRBD2. CDR1 is MNHEY, CDR2 SMNVEV, per germline (reference sequence). The V gene end was trimmed by 5 bases and the J gene end by 1 base; junction bases not matched to a gene: 8. The CDR3 has 17 residues. The CDR3 DNA reads as TGTGCCAGCAGTCAGCTAGGGACTAGCGGGCCCCAAGAGACCCAGTACTTC. It yields the protein CASSQLGTSGPQETQYF.

The chain uses TRBV12-3 or TRBV12-4 and TRBJ1-2; D might be TRBD1 (6 bases). This CDR3 comprises 14 residues. The germline V and J ends were trimmed by 5 bases and 2 bases, with 12 bases remaining between them. The chain's CDR3 is CASSPTGWNYGYTF. Written as DNA, the CDR3 is TGTGCCAGCAGTCCAACAGGGTGGAACTATGGCTACACCTTC.

This clonotype was found many times. This chain joins TRBV6-2 or TRBV6-3 and TRBJ1-4; a possible D gene is TRBD1 (5 bases). Trimming removed 2 bases at V and 10 bases at J, with 11 bases between. The CDR3 loop spans 13 amino acids. From germline, CDR1 is MNHEY and CDR2 SVGEGT. CDR3 in DNA: TGTGCCAGCAGTTACGGGGACGGCCGAAAACTGTTTTTT. This sequence encodes CASSYGDGRKLFF.